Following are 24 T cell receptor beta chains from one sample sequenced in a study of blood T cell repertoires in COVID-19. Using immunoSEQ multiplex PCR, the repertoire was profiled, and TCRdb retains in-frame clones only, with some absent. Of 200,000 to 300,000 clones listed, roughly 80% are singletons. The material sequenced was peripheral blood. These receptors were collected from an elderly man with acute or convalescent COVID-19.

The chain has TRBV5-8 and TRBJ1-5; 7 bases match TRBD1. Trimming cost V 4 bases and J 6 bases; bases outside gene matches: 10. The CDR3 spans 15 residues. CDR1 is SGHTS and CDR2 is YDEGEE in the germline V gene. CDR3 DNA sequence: TGTGCCAGCAGCGTGGAACAGGGGTCCAGTCAGCCCCAGCATTTT. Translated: CASSVEQGSSQPQHF.

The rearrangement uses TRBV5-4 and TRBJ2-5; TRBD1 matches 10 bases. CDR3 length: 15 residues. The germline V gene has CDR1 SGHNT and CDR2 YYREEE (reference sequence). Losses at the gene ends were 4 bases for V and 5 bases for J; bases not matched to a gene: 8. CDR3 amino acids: CASSRPGTGVETQYF. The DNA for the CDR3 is TGTGCCAGCAGCCGACCCGGGACAGGGGTTGAGACCCAGTACTTC.

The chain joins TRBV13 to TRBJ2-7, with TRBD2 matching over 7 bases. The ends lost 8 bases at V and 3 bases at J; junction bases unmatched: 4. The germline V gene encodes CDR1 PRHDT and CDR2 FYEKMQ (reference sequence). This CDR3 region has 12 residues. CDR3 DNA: TGTGCCAGCGGACCGGGGGGCTACGAGCAGTACTTC. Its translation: CASGPGGYEQYF.

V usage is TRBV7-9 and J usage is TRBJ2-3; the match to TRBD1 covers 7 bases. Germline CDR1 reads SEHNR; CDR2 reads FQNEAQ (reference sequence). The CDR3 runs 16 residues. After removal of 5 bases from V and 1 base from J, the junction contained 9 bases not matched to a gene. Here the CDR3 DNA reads TGTGCCAGCAGCCCAACTACAGGGGTTGGCACAGATACGCAGTATTTT. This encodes CASSPTTGVGTDTQYF.

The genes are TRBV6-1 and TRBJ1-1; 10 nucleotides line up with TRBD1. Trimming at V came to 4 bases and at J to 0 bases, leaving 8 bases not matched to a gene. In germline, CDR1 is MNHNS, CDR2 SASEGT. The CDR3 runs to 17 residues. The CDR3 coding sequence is TGTGCCAGCAGTGGGACAGGGGGGCCCACGATGAACACTGAAGCTTTCTTT. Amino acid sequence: CASSGTGGPTMNTEAFF.

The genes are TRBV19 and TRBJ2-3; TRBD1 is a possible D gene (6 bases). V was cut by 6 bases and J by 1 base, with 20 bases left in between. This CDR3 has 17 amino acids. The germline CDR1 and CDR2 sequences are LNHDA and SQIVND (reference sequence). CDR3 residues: CASRGRDKRFRTDTQYF. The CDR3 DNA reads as TGTGCCAGTAGAGGTCGGGACAAGCGGTTCCGCACAGATACGCAGTATTTT.

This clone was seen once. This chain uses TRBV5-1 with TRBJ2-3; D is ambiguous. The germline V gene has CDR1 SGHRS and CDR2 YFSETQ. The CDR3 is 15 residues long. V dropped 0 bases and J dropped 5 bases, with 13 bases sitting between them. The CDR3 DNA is TGCGCCAGCAGCTTGGACCAGCCCCGGGTAGATACGCAGTATTTT. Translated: CASSLDQPRVDTQYF. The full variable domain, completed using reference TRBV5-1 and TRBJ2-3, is KAGVTQTPRYLIKTRGQQVTLSCSPISGHRSVSWYQQTPGQGLQFLFEYFSETQRNKGNFPGRFSGRQFSNSRSEMNVSTLELGDSALYLCASSLDQPRVDTQYFGPGTRLTVL.

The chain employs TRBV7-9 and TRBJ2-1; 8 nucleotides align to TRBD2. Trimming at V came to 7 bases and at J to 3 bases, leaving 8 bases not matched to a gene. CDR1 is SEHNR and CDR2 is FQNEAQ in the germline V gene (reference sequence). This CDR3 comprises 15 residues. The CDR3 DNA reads TGTGCCAGCACCCCACTAGCGGCAGACTACAATGAGCAGTTCTTC. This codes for CASTPLAADYNEQFF. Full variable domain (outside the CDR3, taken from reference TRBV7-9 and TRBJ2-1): DTGVSQNPRHKITKRGQNVTFRCDPISEHNRLYWYRQTLGQGPEFLTYFQNEAQLEKSRLLSDRFSAERPKGSFSTLEIQRTEQGDSAMYLCASTPLAADYNEQFFGPGTRLTVL.

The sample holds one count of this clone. The CDR3 protein is CATSDPLSGSYF. The CDR3 nucleotides read TGTGCCACCAGTGACCCCCTGAGCGGGTCATACTTC. The chain recombines TRBV24-1 with TRBJ2-5; TRBD2 is a possible D gene (6 bases). Germline CDR1 reads KGHDR; CDR2 reads SFDVKD. The ends were cut back, 4 bases at V and 14 bases at J, with 16 bases in the middle. The CDR3 runs to 12 residues.

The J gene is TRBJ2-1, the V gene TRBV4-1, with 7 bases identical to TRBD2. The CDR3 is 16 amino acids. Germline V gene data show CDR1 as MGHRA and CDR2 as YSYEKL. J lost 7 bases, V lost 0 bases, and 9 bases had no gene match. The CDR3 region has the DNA TGCGCCAGCAGCCAAGAAACGGGTTGGCGGGGGAATGAGCAGTTCTTC. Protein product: CASSQETGWRGNEQFF.

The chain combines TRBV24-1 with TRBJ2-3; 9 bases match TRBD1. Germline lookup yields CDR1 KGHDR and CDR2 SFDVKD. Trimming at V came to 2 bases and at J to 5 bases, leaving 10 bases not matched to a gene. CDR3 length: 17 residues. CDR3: CATSDSTGTGIRDTQYF. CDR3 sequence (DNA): TGTGCCACCAGTGATTCTACCGGGACAGGGATCCGAGATACGCAGTATTTT.

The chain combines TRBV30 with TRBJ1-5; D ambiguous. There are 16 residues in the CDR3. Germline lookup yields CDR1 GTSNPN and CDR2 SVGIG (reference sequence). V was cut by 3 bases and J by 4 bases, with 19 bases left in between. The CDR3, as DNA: TGTGCCTGGAGCGCTTTTGGGGAGGGCCCTAATCAGCCCCAGCATTTT. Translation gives CAWSAFGEGPNQPQHF.

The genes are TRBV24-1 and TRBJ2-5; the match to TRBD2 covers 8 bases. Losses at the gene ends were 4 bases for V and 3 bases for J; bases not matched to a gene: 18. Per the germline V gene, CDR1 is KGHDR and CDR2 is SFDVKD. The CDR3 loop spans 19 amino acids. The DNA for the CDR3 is TGTGCCACCAGTGACCCTACGGGAAGCGGGAGCGGAATGGAAGAGACCCAGTACTTC. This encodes CATSDPTGSGSGMEETQYF.

CDR3 coding DNA: TGTGCCAGCAGTTCCTTTGGACAGGGAAACTATGGCTACACCTTC. Its translation: CASSSFGQGNYGYTF. The chain carries TRBV27 and TRBJ1-2, with 8 bases aligning to TRBD1. Germline trimming cut 4 bases from V and 2 bases from J; bases unmatched to any gene: 6. Germline CDR1 MNHEY, CDR2 SMNVEV (reference sequence). The CDR3 loop spans 15 amino acids.

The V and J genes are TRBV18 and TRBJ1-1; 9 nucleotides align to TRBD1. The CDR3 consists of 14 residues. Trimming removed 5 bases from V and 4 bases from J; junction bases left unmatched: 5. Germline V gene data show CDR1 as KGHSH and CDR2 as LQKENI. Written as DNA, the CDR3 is TGTGCCAGCTCAGAGACAGGGGGAGGCACTGAAGCTTTCTTT. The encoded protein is CASSETGGGTEAFF.

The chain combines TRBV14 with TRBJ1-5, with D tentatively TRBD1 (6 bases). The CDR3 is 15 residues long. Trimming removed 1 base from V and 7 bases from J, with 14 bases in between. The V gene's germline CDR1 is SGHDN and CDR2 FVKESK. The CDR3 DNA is TGTGCCAGCAGCCAAGTAGTACAGGGTTGGCAGCCCCAGCATTTT. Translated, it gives CASSQVVQGWQPQHF. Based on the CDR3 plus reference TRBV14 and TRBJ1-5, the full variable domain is EAGVTQFPSHSVIEKGQTVTLRCDPISGHDNLYWYRRVMGKEIKFLLHFVKESKQDESGMPNNRFLAERTGGTYSTLKVQPAELEDSGVYFCASSQVVQGWQPQHFGDGTRLSIL.

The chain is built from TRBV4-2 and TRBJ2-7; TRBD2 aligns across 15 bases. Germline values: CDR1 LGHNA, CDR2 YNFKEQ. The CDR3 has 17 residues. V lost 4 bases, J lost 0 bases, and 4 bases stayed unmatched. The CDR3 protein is CASSRGTSGGSSYEQYF. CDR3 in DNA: TGTGCCAGCAGCCGGGGGACTAGCGGGGGGTCCTCCTACGAGCAGTACTTC.

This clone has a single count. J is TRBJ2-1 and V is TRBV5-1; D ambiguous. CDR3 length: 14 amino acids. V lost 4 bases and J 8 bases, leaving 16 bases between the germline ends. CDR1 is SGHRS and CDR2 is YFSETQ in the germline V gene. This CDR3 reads CASSEAHSSHEQFF. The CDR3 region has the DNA TGCGCCAGCAGCGAGGCCCACTCCAGCCATGAGCAGTTCTTC.

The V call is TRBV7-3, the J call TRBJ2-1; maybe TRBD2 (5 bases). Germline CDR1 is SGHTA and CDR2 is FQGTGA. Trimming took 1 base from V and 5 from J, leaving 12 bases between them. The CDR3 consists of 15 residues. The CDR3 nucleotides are TGTGCCAGCAGCTTAAGTCCTCGGCGGGACAATGAGCAGTTCTTC. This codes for CASSLSPRRDNEQFF.

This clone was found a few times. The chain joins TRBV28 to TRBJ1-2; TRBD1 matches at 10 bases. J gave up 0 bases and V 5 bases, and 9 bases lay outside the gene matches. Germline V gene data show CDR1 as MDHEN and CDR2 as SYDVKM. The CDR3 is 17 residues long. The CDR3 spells CASSLRTGGVPNYGYTF. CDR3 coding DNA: TGTGCCAGCAGTCTACGGACAGGGGGAGTCCCTAACTATGGCTACACCTTC.

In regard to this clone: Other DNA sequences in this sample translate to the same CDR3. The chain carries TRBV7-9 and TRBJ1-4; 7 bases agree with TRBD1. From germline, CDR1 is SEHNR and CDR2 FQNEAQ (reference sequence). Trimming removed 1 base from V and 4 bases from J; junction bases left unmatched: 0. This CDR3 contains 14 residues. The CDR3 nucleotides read TGTGCCAGCAGCTTAGGACAGGGTAATGAAAAACTGTTTTTT. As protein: CASSLGQGNEKLFF.

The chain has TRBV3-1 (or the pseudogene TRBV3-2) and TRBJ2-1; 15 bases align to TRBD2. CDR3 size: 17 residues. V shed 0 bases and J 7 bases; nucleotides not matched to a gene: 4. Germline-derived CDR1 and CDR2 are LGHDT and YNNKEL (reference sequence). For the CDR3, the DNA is TGTGCCAGCAGCCAAGAAAGAGGACTAGCGGGAGGGAATGAGCAGTTCTTC. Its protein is CASSQERGLAGGNEQFF.

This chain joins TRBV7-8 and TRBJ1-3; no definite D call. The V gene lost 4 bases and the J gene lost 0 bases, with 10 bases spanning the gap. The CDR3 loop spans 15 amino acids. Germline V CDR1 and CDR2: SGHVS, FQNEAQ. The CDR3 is CASSSRGFSGNTIYF. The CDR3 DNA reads TGTGCCAGCAGCTCCCGAGGGTTCTCTGGAAACACCATATATTTT.

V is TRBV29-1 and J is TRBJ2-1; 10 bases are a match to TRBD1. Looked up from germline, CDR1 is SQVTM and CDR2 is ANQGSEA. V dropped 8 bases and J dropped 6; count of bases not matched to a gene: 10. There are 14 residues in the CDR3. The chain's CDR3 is CSTSGTGVINEQFF. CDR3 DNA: TGCAGCACCTCCGGGACAGGGGTTATCAATGAGCAGTTCTTC.